This paragraph covers one TCR beta chain sequence. Libraries were prepared by immunoSEQ multiplex PCR; TCRdb keeps only in-frame clonotypes and omits some of them. The table shows some 170,000 clones, with about 83% occurring only once. V dropped 0 bases and J dropped 7 bases, with 9 bases sitting between them. Per germline, CDR1 SEHNR and CDR2 FQNEAQ (reference sequence). CDR3 size: 13 residues. This sample stems from a study of cytomegalovirus exposure and HLA in healthy donors. The V call is TRBV7-9, the J call TRBJ1-2, with TRBD1 as a possible D gene (5 bases). Sequencing was done on a sample of PBMCs. The TCR originated in a woman in her twenties or thirties in good health and CMV-seronegative. CDR3 sequence (DNA): TGTGCCAGCAGCTTAGCGCCGGGGGGTGGCTACACCTTC. Translation gives CASSLAPGGGYTF.